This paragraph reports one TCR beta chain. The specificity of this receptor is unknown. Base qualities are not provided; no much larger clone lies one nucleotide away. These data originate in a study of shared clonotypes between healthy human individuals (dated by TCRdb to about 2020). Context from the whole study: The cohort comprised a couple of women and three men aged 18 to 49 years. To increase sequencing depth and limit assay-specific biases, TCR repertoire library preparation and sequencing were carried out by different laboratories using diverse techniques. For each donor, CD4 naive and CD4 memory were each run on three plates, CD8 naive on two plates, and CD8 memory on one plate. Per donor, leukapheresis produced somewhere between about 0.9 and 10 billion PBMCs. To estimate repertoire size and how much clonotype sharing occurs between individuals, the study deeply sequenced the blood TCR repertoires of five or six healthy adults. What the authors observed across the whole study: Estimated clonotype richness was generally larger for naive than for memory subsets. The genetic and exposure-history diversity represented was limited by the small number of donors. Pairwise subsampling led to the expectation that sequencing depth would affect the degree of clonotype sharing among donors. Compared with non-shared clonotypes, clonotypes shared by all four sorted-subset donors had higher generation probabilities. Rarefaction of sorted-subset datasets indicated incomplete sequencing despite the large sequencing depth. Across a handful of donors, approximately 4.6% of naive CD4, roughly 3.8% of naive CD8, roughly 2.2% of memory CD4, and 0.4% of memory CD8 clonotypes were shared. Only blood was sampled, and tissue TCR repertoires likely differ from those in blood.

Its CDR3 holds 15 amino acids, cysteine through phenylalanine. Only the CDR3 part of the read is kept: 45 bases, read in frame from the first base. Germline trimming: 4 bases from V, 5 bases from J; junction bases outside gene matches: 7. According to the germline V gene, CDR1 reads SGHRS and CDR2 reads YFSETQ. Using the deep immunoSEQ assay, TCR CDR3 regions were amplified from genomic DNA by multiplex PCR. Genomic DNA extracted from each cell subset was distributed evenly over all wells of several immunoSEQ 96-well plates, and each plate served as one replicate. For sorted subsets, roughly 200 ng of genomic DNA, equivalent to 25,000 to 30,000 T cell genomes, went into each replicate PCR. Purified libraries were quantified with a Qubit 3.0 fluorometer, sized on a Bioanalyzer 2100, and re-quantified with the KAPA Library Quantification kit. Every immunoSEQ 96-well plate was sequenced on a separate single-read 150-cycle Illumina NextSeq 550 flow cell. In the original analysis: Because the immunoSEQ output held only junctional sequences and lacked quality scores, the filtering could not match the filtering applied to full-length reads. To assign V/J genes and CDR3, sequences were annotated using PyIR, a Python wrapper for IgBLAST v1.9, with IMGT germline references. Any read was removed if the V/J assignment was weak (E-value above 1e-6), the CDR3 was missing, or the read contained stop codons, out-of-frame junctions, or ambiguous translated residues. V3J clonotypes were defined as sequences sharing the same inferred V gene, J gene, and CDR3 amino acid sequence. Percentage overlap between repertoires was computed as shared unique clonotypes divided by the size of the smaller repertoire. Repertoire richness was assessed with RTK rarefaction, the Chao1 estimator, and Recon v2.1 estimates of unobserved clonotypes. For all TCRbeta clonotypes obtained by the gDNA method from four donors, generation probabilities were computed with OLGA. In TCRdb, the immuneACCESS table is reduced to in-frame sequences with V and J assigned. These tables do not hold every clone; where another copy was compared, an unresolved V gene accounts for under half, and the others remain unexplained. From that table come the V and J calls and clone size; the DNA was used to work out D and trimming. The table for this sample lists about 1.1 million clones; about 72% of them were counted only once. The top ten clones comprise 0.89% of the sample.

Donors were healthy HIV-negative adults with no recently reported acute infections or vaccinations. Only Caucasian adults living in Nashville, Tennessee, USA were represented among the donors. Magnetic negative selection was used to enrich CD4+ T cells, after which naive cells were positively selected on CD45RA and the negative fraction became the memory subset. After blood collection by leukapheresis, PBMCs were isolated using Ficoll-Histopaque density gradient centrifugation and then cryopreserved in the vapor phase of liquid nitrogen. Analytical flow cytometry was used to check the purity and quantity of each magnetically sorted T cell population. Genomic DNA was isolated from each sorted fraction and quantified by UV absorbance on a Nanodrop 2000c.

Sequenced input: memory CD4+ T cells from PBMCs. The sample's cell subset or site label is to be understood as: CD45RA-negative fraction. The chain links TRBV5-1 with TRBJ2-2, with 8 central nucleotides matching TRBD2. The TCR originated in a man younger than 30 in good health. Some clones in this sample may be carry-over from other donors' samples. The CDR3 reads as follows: CASSAIAGRTGELFF. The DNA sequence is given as TGCGCCAGCAGCGCAATAGCGGGAAGAACCGGGGAGCTGTTTTTT. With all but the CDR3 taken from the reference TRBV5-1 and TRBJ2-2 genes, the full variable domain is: KAGVTQTPRYLIKTRGQQVTLSCSPISGHRSVSWYQQTPGQGLQFLFEYFSETQRNKGNFPGRFSGRQFSNSRSEMNVSTLELGDSALYLCASSAIAGRTGELFFGEGSRLTVL.